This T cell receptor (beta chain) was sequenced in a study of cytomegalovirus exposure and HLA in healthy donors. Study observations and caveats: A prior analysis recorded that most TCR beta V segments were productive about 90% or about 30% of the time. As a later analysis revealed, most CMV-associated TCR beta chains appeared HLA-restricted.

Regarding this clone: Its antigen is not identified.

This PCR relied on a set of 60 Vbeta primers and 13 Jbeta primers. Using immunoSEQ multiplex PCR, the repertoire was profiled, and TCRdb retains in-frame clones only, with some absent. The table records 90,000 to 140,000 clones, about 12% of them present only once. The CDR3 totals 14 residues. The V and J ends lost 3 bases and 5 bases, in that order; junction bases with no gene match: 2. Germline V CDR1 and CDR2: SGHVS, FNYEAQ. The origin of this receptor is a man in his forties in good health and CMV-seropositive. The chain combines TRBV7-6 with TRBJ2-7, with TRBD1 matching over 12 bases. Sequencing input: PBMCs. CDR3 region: CASSFGTGGHEQYF. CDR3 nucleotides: TGTGCCAGCAGCTTCGGGACAGGGGGCCACGAGCAGTACTTC.